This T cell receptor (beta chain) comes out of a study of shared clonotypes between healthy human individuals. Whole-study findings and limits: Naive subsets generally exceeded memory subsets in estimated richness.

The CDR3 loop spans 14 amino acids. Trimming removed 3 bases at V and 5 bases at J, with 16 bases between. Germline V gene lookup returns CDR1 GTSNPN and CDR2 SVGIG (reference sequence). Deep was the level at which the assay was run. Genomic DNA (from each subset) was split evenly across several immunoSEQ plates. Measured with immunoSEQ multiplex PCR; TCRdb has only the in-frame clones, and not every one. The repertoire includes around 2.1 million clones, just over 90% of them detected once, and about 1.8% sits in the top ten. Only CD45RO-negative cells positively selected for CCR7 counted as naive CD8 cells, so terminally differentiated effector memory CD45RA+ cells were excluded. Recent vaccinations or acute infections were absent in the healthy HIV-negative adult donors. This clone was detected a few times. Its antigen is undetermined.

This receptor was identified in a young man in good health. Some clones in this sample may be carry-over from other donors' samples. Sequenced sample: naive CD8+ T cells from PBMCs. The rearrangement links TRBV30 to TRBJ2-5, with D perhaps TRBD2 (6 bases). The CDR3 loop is CAWSPSGWRETQYF. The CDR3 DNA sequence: TGTGCCTGGAGCCCCAGCGGGTGGAGGGAGACCCAGTACTTC.